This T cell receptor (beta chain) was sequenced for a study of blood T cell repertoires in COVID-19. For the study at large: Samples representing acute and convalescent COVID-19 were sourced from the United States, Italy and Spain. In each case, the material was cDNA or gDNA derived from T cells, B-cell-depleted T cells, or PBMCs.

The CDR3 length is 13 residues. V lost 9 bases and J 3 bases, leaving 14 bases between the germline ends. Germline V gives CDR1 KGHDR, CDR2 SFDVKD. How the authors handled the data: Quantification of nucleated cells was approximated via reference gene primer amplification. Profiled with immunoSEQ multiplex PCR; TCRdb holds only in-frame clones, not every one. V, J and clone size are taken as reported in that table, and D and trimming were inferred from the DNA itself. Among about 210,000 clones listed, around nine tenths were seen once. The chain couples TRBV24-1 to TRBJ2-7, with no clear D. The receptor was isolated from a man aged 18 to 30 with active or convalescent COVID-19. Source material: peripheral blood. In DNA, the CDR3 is TGTGCCACCCAAGACAACATGGGCTACGAGCAGTACTTC. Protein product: CATQDNMGYEQYF.